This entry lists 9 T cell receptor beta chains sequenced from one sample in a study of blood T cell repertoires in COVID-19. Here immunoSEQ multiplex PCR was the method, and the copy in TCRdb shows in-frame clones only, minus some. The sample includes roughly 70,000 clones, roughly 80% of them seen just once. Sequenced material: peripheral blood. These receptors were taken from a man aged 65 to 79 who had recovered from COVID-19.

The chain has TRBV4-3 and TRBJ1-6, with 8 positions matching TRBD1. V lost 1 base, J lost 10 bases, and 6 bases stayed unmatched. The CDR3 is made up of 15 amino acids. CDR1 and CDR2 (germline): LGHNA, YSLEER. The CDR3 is CASSQVGQGGSPLHF. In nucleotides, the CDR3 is TGCGCCAGCAGCCAAGTCGGACAGGGTGGATCACCCCTCCACTTT.

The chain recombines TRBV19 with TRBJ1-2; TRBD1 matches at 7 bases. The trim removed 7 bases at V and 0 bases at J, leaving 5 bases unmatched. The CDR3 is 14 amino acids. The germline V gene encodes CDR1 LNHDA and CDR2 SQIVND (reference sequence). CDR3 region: CASNRGPANYGYTF. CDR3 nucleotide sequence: TGTGCCAGTAACAGGGGCCCAGCTAACTATGGCTACACCTTC.

For the CDR3, the DNA is TGTGCCAGCAGTTACTTGGACAGGGAAGAGCAGTACTTC. Translation gives CASSYLDREEQYF. The gene calls are TRBV6-2 or TRBV6-3 and TRBJ2-7; 8 bases are shared with TRBD1. Per germline, CDR1 MNHEY and CDR2 SVGEGT. This CDR3 is 13 amino acids long. J lost 7 bases, V lost 1 base, and 3 bases had no gene match.

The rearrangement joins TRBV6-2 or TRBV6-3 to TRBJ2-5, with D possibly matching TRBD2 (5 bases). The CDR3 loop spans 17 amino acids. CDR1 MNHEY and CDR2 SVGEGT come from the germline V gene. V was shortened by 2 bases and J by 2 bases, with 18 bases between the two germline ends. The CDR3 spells CASSYALMASGQETQYF. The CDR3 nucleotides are TGTGCCAGCAGTTACGCCCTCATGGCCAGCGGACAAGAGACCCAGTACTTC.

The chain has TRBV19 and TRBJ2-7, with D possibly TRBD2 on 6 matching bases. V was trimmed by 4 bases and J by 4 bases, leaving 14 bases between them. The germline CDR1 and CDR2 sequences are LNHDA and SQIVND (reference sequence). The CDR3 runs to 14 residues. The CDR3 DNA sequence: TGTGCCAGTAGTACCCGACGGGAGAGATACGAGCAGTACTTC. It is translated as CASSTRRERYEQYF.

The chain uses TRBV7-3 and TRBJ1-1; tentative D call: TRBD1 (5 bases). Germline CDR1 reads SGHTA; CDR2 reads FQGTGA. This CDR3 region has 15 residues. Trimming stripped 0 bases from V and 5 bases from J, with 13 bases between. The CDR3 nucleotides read TGTGCCAGCAGCTTAACGGGGCAGGGCGGTACTGAAGCTTTCTTT. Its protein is CASSLTGQGGTEAFF.

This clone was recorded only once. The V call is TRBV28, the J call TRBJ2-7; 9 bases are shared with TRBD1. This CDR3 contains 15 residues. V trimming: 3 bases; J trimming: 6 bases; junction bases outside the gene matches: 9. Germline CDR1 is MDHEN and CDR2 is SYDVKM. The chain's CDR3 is CASSFFGTGPPEQYF. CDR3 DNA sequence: TGTGCCAGCAGTTTCTTCGGGACAGGGCCCCCCGAGCAGTACTTC.

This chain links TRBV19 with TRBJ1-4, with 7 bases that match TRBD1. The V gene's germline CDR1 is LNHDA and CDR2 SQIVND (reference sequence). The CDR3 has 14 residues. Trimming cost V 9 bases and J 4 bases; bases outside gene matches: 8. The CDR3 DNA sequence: TGTGCCAGCACCGACAGGGCGAATAATGAAAAACTGTTTTTT. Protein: CASTDRANNEKLFF.

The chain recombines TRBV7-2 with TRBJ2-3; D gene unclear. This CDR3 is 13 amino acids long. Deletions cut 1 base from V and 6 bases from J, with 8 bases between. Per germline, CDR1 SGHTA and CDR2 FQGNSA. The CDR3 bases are TGTGCCAGCAGCTTAGTCAGGTTCGATACGCAGTATTTT. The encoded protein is CASSLVRFDTQYF.